Below, one T cell receptor beta chain is given with its context. Its target is unknown. In the PCR, 60 Vbeta and 13 Jbeta primers were used. TCRdb's copy holds only in-frame clones and misses some; the assay was immunoSEQ multiplex PCR. Here the sample spans under 150,000 clones, approximately 77% being singletons. The data derive from a study of cytomegalovirus exposure and HLA in healthy donors. V lost 1 base and J 11 bases, leaving 14 bases between the germline ends. Germline lookup yields CDR1 MNHNS and CDR2 SASEGT. This CDR3 spans 13 amino acids. Study findings and constraints: Researchers reported in a later analysis that common viral pathogens appeared linked to several top clusters. In a later analysis, most CMV-associated TCR beta chains appeared HLA-restricted.

The sample was PBMCs. The gene calls are TRBV6-1 and TRBJ1-1, with D possibly TRBD1 on 5 matching bases. This clonotype originated in a woman aged 55-70 years in good health and CMV-seronegative. The DNA for the CDR3 is TGTGCCAGCAGTGAAGTCTGGGGGGAACGGGCTTTCTTT. Its protein product is CASSEVWGERAFF.